Following are 21 T cell receptor beta chains from one sample sequenced in a study of T cell responses to AZD1222 COVID-19 vaccine. Using immunoSEQ multiplex PCR, the repertoire was profiled, and TCRdb retains in-frame clones only, with some absent. The profile shows 130,000 to 150,000 clones, 75% to 90% of them singletons. This sample comprised peripheral blood, obtained on day 0 of AZD1222 vaccination. These receptors were collected from an adult in good health.

The chain has TRBV7-9 and TRBJ1-2; maybe TRBD1 (5 bases). V lost 5 bases, J lost 4 bases, and 14 bases lay in between. The germline V gene encodes CDR1 SEHNR and CDR2 FQNEAQ (reference sequence). The CDR3 runs 14 residues. CDR3 nucleotide sequence: TGTGCCAGCAGCCTCCTGGGGGTTACCTATGGCTACACCTTC. It codes for CASSLLGVTYGYTF.

V gene TRBV7-3 combines with J gene TRBJ2-1; maybe TRBD2 (7 bases). The length of the CDR3 is 14 residues. V was shortened by 5 bases and J by 6 bases, with 14 bases between the two germline ends. Germline V lookup: CDR1 SGHTA, CDR2 FQGTGA. The CDR3 is CASSPRGLLNEQFF. The DNA for the CDR3 is TGTGCCAGCAGCCCGCGGGGGCTACTCAATGAGCAGTTCTTC.

This sequence joins TRBV9 and TRBJ1-3; a weak D match, TRBD1 (5 bases). CDR1 is SGDLS and CDR2 is YYNGEE in the germline V gene. Trimming pared 2 bases from V and 8 bases from J, leaving 14 bases between. CDR3 size: 14 residues. CDR3 amino acids: CASSVLSGTDTIYF. CDR3 coding DNA: TGTGCCAGCAGCGTTTTGTCAGGGACGGACACCATATATTTT.

The chain couples TRBV14 to TRBJ2-2, with 8 bases matching TRBD2. The CDR3 sequence is 18 residues long. Germline assignment: CDR1 SGHDN and CDR2 FVKESK. V dropped 0 bases and J dropped 4; count of bases not matched to a gene: 10. The CDR3 bases are TGTGCCAGCAGCCAAGATCTTACAGCGGGGGTCGGCACCGGGGAGCTGTTTTTT. Protein: CASSQDLTAGVGTGELFF.

This clone was counted only a few times. The chain has TRBV10-1 and TRBJ2-1; 8 nucleotides agree with TRBD1. This CDR3 has 15 amino acids. The V gene's germline CDR1 is WNHNN and CDR2 SYGVQD (reference sequence). With V trimmed by 8 bases and J by 5 bases, 11 bases remained unmatched. In DNA form, the CDR3 reads TGCGCCAGCCAGCCGGGCCAGGGGGCCCACAATGAGCAGTTCTTC. This translates into CASQPGQGAHNEQFF.

The chain links TRBV15 to TRBJ1-4; D might be TRBD1 (5 bases). This CDR3 is 15 amino acids long. Trimming left V 3 bases short and J 4 bases short, with 12 bases between. Per germline, CDR1 LNHNV and CDR2 YYDKDF (reference sequence). CDR3 bases: TGTGCCACCAGCAGGGGCGGGGGGGATAATGAAAAACTGTTTTTT. This translates into CATSRGGGDNEKLFF. The variable domain in full, with the rest retrieved from reference TRBV15 and TRBJ1-4, is DAMVIQNPRYQVTQFGKPVTLSCSQTLNHNVMYWYQQKSSQAPKLLFHYYDKDFNNEADTPDNFQSRRPNTSFCFLDIRSPGLGDTAMYLCATSRGGGDNEKLFFGSGTQLSVL.

The chain has TRBV5-6 and TRBJ2-7; no firm D call. Germline CDR1 and CDR2: SGHDT and YYEEEE. The CDR3 consists of 12 residues. The V end lost 4 bases, the J end lost 3 bases, and 8 bases lay between the germline ends. CDR3 sequence (DNA): TGTGCCAGCAGCACACAATACTACGAGCAGTACTTC. Translating it yields CASSTQYYEQYF.

V gene TRBV30 combines with J gene TRBJ1-3, with D perhaps matching TRBD1 (5 bases). Germline V gene lookup returns CDR1 GTSNPN and CDR2 SVGIG (reference sequence). CDR3 length equals 14 residues. V lost 5 bases, J lost 4 bases, and 15 bases lay in between. CDR3 in DNA: TGTGCCTGGGACCCCCGGGACGAAGGAAACACCATATATTTT. Its translation is CAWDPRDEGNTIYF. Combining the CDR3 with reference TRBV30 and TRBJ1-3 gives the whole variable domain SQTIHQWPATLVQPVGSPLSLECTVEGTSNPNLYWYRQAAGRGLQLLFYSVGIGQISSEVPQNLSASRPQDRQFILSSKKLLLSDSGFYLCAWDPRDEGNTIYFGEGSWLTVV.

This chain joins TRBV7-2 and TRBJ1-2; no definite D call. The germline V gene has CDR1 SGHTA and CDR2 FQGNSA. The V gene lost 1 base and the J gene lost 2 bases, with 8 bases spanning the gap. CDR3 length equals 14 residues. The CDR3 protein is CASSLDQFNYGYTF. In DNA form, the CDR3 reads TGTGCCAGCAGCTTAGATCAGTTCAACTATGGCTACACCTTC.

This clone was recorded a few times. The J gene is TRBJ2-1, the V gene TRBV25-1; 8 bases line up with TRBD2. The CDR3 loop spans 14 amino acids. The junction had 8 bases not matched to a gene; V was cut back by 3 bases and J by 10 bases. Germline loops: CDR1 MGHDK, CDR2 SYGVNS. The CDR3 loop reads CASSDAGGRREQFF. CDR3 in DNA: TGTGCCAGCAGTGATGCGGGGGGCCGGAGGGAGCAGTTCTTC.

This chain uses TRBV11-2 with TRBJ1-5; no firm D call. Trimming took 1 base from V and 0 from J, leaving 7 bases between them. The CDR3 has 15 residues. Germline CDR1 reads SGHAT; CDR2 reads FQNNGV. As DNA, the CDR3 is TGTGCCAGCAGCTTAGGGGATTATAGCAATCAGCCCCAGCATTTT. It specifies CASSLGDYSNQPQHF.

V is TRBV30 and J is TRBJ2-5, with D possibly called TRBD1 or TRBD2 (5 bases each). Germline CDR1 is GTSNPN and CDR2 is SVGIG (reference sequence). Trimming stripped 8 bases from V and 7 bases from J, with 14 bases between. The CDR3 loop spans 11 amino acids. CDR3 region: CAGTRGWTQYF. Here the CDR3 DNA reads TGTGCCGGGACCCGTGGTTGGACCCAGTACTTC.

The chain has TRBV10-2 and TRBJ1-5; 9 positions match TRBD1. Germline lookup yields CDR1 WSHSY and CDR2 SAAADI. The J segment lost 6 bases and the V segment lost 0 bases, leaving 3 bases of the junction unmatched. CDR3 length: 15 amino acids. The CDR3 bases are TGCGCCAGCAGTGAGTCAAGGACAGGGGTTCAGCCCCAGCATTTT. Translating it yields CASSESRTGVQPQHF.

The chain combines TRBV19 with TRBJ1-2, with D possibly being TRBD1 (6 bases). The CDR3 is made up of 13 amino acids. Germline values: CDR1 LNHDA, CDR2 SQIVND (reference sequence). V was cut by 4 bases and J by 5 bases, with 11 bases left in between. This CDR3 is CASSKGGQYGYTF. The CDR3 DNA is TGTGCCAGTAGTAAGGGGGGGCAATATGGCTACACCTTC.

V and J are TRBV19 and TRBJ1-1; TRBD1 is a possible D gene (5 bases). Germline assignment: CDR1 LNHDA and CDR2 SQIVND (reference sequence). The CDR3 has 14 residues. The V end was cut by 6 bases, the J end by 4 bases, with 15 bases between. The CDR3 reads CASRDDMGGTEAFF. The CDR3 DNA reads as TGTGCCAGTAGAGACGACATGGGGGGCACTGAAGCTTTCTTT.

This sequence joins TRBV2 and TRBJ2-3; D is perhaps TRBD2 (7 bases). The CDR3 length is 15 residues. Germline CDR1 SNHLY, CDR2 FYNNEI. V gave up 10 bases and J gave up 4 bases, with 21 bases separating them. For the CDR3, the DNA is TGTGCCACCAAGGGGGGACTAAGTACCCCAGATACGCAGTATTTT. It specifies CATKGGLSTPDTQYF. The full variable domain, its missing parts supplied by reference TRBV2 and TRBJ2-3, is EPEVTQTPSHQVTQMGQEVILRCVPISNHLYFYWYRQILGQKVEFLVSFYNNEISEKSEIFDDQFSVERPDGSNFTLKIRSTKLEDSAMYFCATKGGLSTPDTQYFGPGTRLTVL.

This clone was detected ten times or more. The gene calls are TRBV7-9 and TRBJ1-1; the D is unclear. There are 12 residues in the CDR3. V dropped 7 bases and J dropped 1 base, with 7 bases sitting between them. CDR1 and CDR2 from the germline V gene are SEHNR and FQNEAQ (reference sequence). The CDR3 DNA sequence: TGTGCCAGCACCTCAGAGAACACTGAAGCTTTCTTT. It is translated as CASTSENTEAFF. Based on the CDR3 plus reference TRBV7-9 and TRBJ1-1, the full variable domain is DTGVSQNPRHKITKRGQNVTFRCDPISEHNRLYWYRQTLGQGPEFLTYFQNEAQLEKSRLLSDRFSAERPKGSFSTLEIQRTEQGDSAMYLCASTSENTEAFFGQGTRLTVV.

The chain combines TRBV7-6 with TRBJ2-7; perhaps D is TRBD1 or TRBD2 (6 bases each). The CDR3 has 15 amino acids. CDR1 is SGHVS and CDR2 is FNYEAQ in the germline V gene. Trimming stripped 0 bases from V and 2 bases from J, with 11 bases between. For the CDR3, the DNA is TGTGCCAGCAGCTTAGCGGAGGGGGTGACCTACGAGCAGTACTTC. Translated: CASSLAEGVTYEQYF. The full variable domain, with the rest looked up from reference TRBV7-6 and TRBJ2-7, is GAGVSQSPRYKVTKRGQDVALRCDPISGHVSLYWYRQALGQGPEFLTYFNYEAQQDKSGLPNDRFSAERPEGSISTLTIQRTEQRDSAMYRCASSLAEGVTYEQYFGPGTRLTVT.

The chain is built from TRBV7-3 and TRBJ2-5, with D tentatively TRBD1 (6 bases). V was trimmed by 0 bases and J by 4 bases, leaving 9 bases between them. Germline loops: CDR1 SGHTA, CDR2 FQGTGA. This CDR3 has 14 residues. The CDR3 reads CASSLTGARETQYF. In nucleotides, the CDR3 is TGTGCCAGCAGCTTAACGGGGGCACGAGAGACCCAGTACTTC.

This chain links TRBV5-1 with TRBJ2-2, with TRBD2 matching 7 bases. This CDR3 contains 16 residues. The J segment lost 1 base and the V segment lost 4 bases, leaving 7 bases of the junction unmatched. Germline V CDR1 and CDR2: SGHRS, YFSETQ. Written as DNA, the CDR3 is TGCGCCAGCAGCCCCGCTTGGACTAGGAACACCGGGGAGCTGTTTTTT. Its translation: CASSPAWTRNTGELFF.

The sample holds a few counts of this clone. The rearrangement joins TRBV30 to TRBJ1-1, with D perhaps TRBD1 (5 bases). Trimming left V 1 base short and J 2 bases short, with 8 bases between. Germline CDR1 and CDR2: GTSNPN and SVGIG (reference sequence). The CDR3 covers 13 residues. CDR3 amino acids: CAWSEQVNTEAFF. CDR3 coding DNA: TGTGCCTGGAGTGAACAGGTTAACACTGAAGCTTTCTTT.